Listed below are T cell receptor beta chains from one sample, sequenced in a study of long-term antiretroviral therapy in people with HIV. Method: immunoSEQ multiplex PCR; TCRdb's copy keeps in-frame clones and lacks some. The sample consists of about 21,000 clones, approximately 81% of them appearing once. Sequencing was performed on unsorted PBMCs, taken 1.9 years after starting antiretroviral therapy. Every receptor here comes from a woman between 50 and 59 years old with HIV. CDR3s include the opening cysteine and the closing phenylalanine or tryptophan. A D gene is named only where the DNA matches it firmly. Clone size, where shown, is once, few, many, or a class for clones that have expanded.

CDR3 length,J gene,clone size,V gene,D gene,CDR3 DNA,CDR3 protein
16,TRBJ1-1,.,TRBV5-1,.,TGCGCCAGCAGCTTGGACGGGAGTGTTGAAAACACTGAAGCTTTCTTT,CASSLDGSVENTEAFF
21,TRBJ1-5,.,TRBV19,TRBD1,TGTGCCAGTAGTATAGGCTTGTTAGGCGGACAGGGACGAAGAAGCAATCAGCCCCAGCATTTT,CASSIGLLGGQGRRSNQPQHF
14,TRBJ1-2,.,TRBV18,.,TGTGCCAGCTCACCACCGGGAGGGGTCGGAGGCTACACCTTC,CASSPPGGVGGYTF
19,TRBJ1-6,once,TRBV7-2,.,TGTGCCAGCAGCTTACCCCCCTTTGGACAGAACTCCTATAATTCACCCCTCCACTTT,CASSLPPFGQNSYNSPLHF
15,TRBJ2-5,.,TRBV6-5,.,TGTGCCAGCAGCCAGATCCCAGGGATGGGGGAAACCCAGTACTTC,CASSQIPGMGETQYF
16,TRBJ2-1,.,TRBV14,.,TGTGCCAGCAGCCAAGATTTGGGGAATTTGTACAATGAGCAGTTCTTC,CASSQDLGNLYNEQFF
11,TRBJ2-7,.,TRBV28,TRBD2,TGTGCCAGCAGTCAATCTAGCGGCCAGTACTTC,CASSQSSGQYF
15,TRBJ1-1,.,TRBV7-2,.,TGTGCCAGCAGCTGGGGCAGGGGAAAGAACACTGAAGCTTTCTTT,CASSWGRGKNTEAFF
13,TRBJ2-3,few,TRBV5-4,.,TGTGCCAGCAGCCCCACCCTAGAAGATACGCAGTATTTT,CASSPTLEDTQYF
16,TRBJ2-1,.,TRBV4-1,.,TGCGCCAGCAGCCAAGATACGGGGGCCTCCTACAATGAGCAGTTCTTC,CASSQDTGASYNEQFF
13,TRBJ1-1,.,TRBV7-2,.,TGTGCCAGCAGCTCGACAGTGAACACTGAAGCTTTCTTT,CASSSTVNTEAFF
15,TRBJ2-7,.,TRBV6-5,.,TGTGCCAGCAGTTACTCGAGGACAATTGAGTACGAGCAGTACTTC,CASSYSRTIEYEQYF
15,TRBJ2-5,.,TRBV7-8,.,TGTGCCAGCAGCTTAGACCTAACCTTAACGGTGGCCCAGTACTTC,CASSLDLTLTVAQYF
13,TRBJ1-2,.,TRBV6-5,.,TGTGCCAGCAGGATTAATTGGGACACTGGCTACACCTTC,CASRINWDTGYTF
16,TRBJ2-3,.,TRBV27,.,TGTGCCAGCAGTCCCCGTGGCAGCGGAGGCACAGATACGCAGTATTTT,CASSPRGSGGTDTQYF
13,TRBJ2-5,.,TRBV29-1,TRBD2,TGCAGCGTTGAAGAATCCGGGGGGGAGACCCAGTACTTC,CSVEESGGETQYF
15,TRBJ1-3,.,TRBV6-1,.,TGTGCCAGCAGCGTCGATGAGCCGGTCGGAAACACCATATATTTT,CASSVDEPVGNTIYF
15,TRBJ1-2,.,TRBV6-1,.,TGTGCCAGCAGTGAAAGTGGGTCACCTAACTATGGCTACACCTTC,CASSESGSPNYGYTF
17,TRBJ2-7,.,TRBV5-1,TRBD2,TGCGCCAGCAGCTTGGGGGGACTAGCGGGGGGCTCCTACGAGCAGTACTTC,CASSLGGLAGGSYEQYF
13,TRBJ1-2,.,TRBV4-1,.,TGCGCCAGCAGCCAGGACAGCTACTATGGCTACACCTTC,CASSQDSYYGYTF
14,TRBJ1-2,.,TRBV30,TRBD1,TGTGCCTGGAGCCCGGGACAGCGTAACTATGGCTACACCTTC,CAWSPGQRNYGYTF
14,TRBJ1-1,.,TRBV10-3,.,TGTGCCATCAGTGAGGAGGGTTTGGTTACTGAAGCTTTCTTT,CAISEEGLVTEAFF
13,TRBJ1-2,once,TRBV7-2,.,TGTGCCAGCAGCTTAGGGGACTGGAGGGGCTACACCTTC,CASSLGDWRGYTF
16,TRBJ2-3,.,TRBV11-2,TRBD2,TGTGCCAGCAGCCGAACCCCCAGCGGGGGGCAGGATACGCAGTATTTT,CASSRTPSGGQDTQYF
14,TRBJ1-5,.,TRBV19,.,TGTGCCAGTAGAATCCTCGACCCCAATCAGCCCCAGCATTTT,CASRILDPNQPQHF
14,TRBJ1-2,.,TRBV2,.,TGTGCCAGCAGCACAAGACAGGTTGGGGAGGGCTACACCTTC,CASSTRQVGEGYTF
16,TRBJ1-1,.,TRBV19,.,TGTGCCAGTAGTATAGGTGTGGGGGCCCGGCCCACTGAAGCTTTCTTT,CASSIGVGARPTEAFF
19,TRBJ1-6,.,TRBV6-9,.,TGTGCCAGCAGTTATTCGAAACCCGCCGGGGGATCCTATAATTCACCCCTCCACTTT,CASSYSKPAGGSYNSPLHF
13,TRBJ2-7,.,TRBV2,TRBD1,TGTGCCAGCAGTGAGGACAGGGGGGTCGAGCAGTACTTC,CASSEDRGVEQYF
12,TRBJ1-4,.,TRBV21-1,.,TGTGCCAGCAGCGTTTGGAGTGAAAAACTGTTTTTT,CASSVWSEKLFF
14,TRBJ2-3,.,TRBV6-4,TRBD2,TGTGCCAGCAGTGCCGGGGGGGCCACAGATACGCAGTATTTT,CASSAGGATDTQYF
16,TRBJ1-5,.,TRBV19,.,TGTGCCAGTCTCAAAAAAGGGGGAAAAGCCAATCAGCCCCAGCATTTT,CASLKKGGKANQPQHF
14,TRBJ2-1,.,TRBV7-8,TRBD2,TGTGCCAGCAGCGGAGCGGGGTTCCACAATGAGCAGTTCTTC,CASSGAGFHNEQFF
14,TRBJ2-7,.,TRBV7-9,.,TGTGCCAGCAGCCTCCAGGGGGGGGCCTACGAGCAGTACTTC,CASSLQGGAYEQYF
11,TRBJ1-2,few,TRBV30,.,TGTGCCTGGAGTGTACGCTATGGCTACACCTTC,CAWSVRYGYTF
18,TRBJ2-2,.,TRBV7-3,TRBD1,TGTGCCAGCAGCCCAGGACAGGGTCTTCTGGCAGGGACCGGGGAGCTGTTTTTT,CASSPGQGLLAGTGELFF
13,TRBJ1-4,.,TRBV30,.,TGTGCCTGGAGTGTTGGAACGGTTGAAAAACTGTTTTTT,CAWSVGTVEKLFF
12,TRBJ1-2,.,TRBV30,.,TGTGCCTGGAGTGCCCCGTGGGGCGGCTACACCTTC,CAWSAPWGGYTF
15,TRBJ2-7,.,TRBV4-1,.,TGCGCCAGCAGCCAAGTATACGGGAAGGCCTACGAGCAGTACTTC,CASSQVYGKAYEQYF
17,TRBJ1-2,.,TRBV7-9,.,TGTGCCAGCAGCCCCAGGGGCGGAACTGGGTTGGACTATGGCTACACCTTC,CASSPRGGTGLDYGYTF
16,TRBJ1-1,.,TRBV28,.,TGTGCCAGCAGCTTGGGGCCAGCAAGTATGAACACTGAAGCTTTCTTT,CASSLGPASMNTEAFF
15,TRBJ2-5,.,TRBV7-2,.,TGTGCCAGCAGCCACCGCGCCGCACACGAAGAGACCCAGTACTTC,CASSHRAAHEETQYF
17,TRBJ2-1,.,TRBV4-3,.,TGCGCCAGCAGCCAATCCCTGGCGGGGGCAACCTACAATGAGCAGTTCTTC,CASSQSLAGATYNEQFF
14,TRBJ1-3,.,TRBV10-3,.,TGTGCCATCAGTGGGGACGCCTCTGGAAACACCATATATTTT,CAISGDASGNTIYF
13,TRBJ2-1,.,TRBV5-6,TRBD2,TGTGCCAGCAGCTCCGGTCGGGAGGGGAAGCAGTTCTTC,CASSSGREGKQFF
13,TRBJ2-3,.,TRBV18,TRBD1,TGTGCCAGCTCACCTCAGGGGGAGGATACGCAGTATTTT,CASSPQGEDTQYF
16,TRBJ2-1,.,TRBV7-8,TRBD2,TGTGCCAGCAGCTTAGAACCGCTAGCGGGGCTCAATGAGCAGTTCTTC,CASSLEPLAGLNEQFF
14,TRBJ1-5,.,TRBV28,.,TGTGCCAGCAGTCCCATGATTGGCAATCAGCCCCAGCATTTT,CASSPMIGNQPQHF
14,TRBJ1-1,.,TRBV4-1,.,TGCGCCAGCAGCCAAGATTTAGGTTTGGCTGAAGCTTTCTTT,CASSQDLGLAEAFF
17,TRBJ2-7,.,TRBV4-1,.,TGCGCCAGCAGCCCAAATTACTCCGGGACCTTAGGGGGGGAGCAGTACTTC,CASSPNYSGTLGGEQYF
16,TRBJ2-1,.,TRBV9,.,TGTGCCAGCAGCCTAAGACACGTTGGGACCTCGAATGAGCAGTTCTTC,CASSLRHVGTSNEQFF
15,TRBJ2-7,.,TRBV4-2,TRBD1,TGTGCCAGCAGCCCCGGGACAGGACCTGCCTACGAGCAGTACTTC,CASSPGTGPAYEQYF
15,TRBJ2-1,.,TRBV9,TRBD2,TGTGCCAGCAGCGTAGAGGGGCTAGCGGGGAATGAGCAGTTCTTC,CASSVEGLAGNEQFF